Below are 19 T cell receptor beta chains sequenced from a single sample in a study of cytomegalovirus exposure and HLA in healthy donors. Amplification used 60 Vbeta primers and 13 Jbeta primers. Profiling relied on immunoSEQ multiplex PCR, and the TCRdb table lists in-frame clones only, not all of them. The sample contains under 200,000 clones, approximately 80% of which appear only once. Input material: PBMCs. The source of these receptors is a woman in her forties or fifties in good health and CMV-seronegative.

This clone appeared once. This rearrangement joins TRBV2 to TRBJ1-1, with D possibly matching TRBD1 (6 bases). The CDR3 is made up of 14 amino acids. V lost 7 bases, J lost 6 bases, and 18 bases lay in between. CDR1 is SNHLY and CDR2 is FYNNEI in the germline V gene. CDR3 coding DNA: TGTGCCAGCAAACCCCGGGACAATTACCCTGAAGCTTTCTTT. Amino acid sequence: CASKPRDNYPEAFF.

The CDR3 DNA reads as TGTGCCAGCAGCTTTCGTAGCGGGAGAGGCAATGAGCAGTTCTTC. The encoded protein is CASSFRSGRGNEQFF. The genes are TRBV7-3 and TRBJ2-1, with 9 positions matching TRBD2. The CDR3 runs 15 residues. Unmatched junction bases numbered 6, after V lost 3 bases and J lost 6 bases. Germline V CDR1 and CDR2: SGHTA, FQGTGA.

The CDR3 protein is CASSSRRGRTTDTQYF. In nucleotides, the CDR3 is TGTGCCAGCAGTTCCCGACGCGGGAGGACCACAGATACGCAGTATTTT. The genes are TRBV27 and TRBJ2-3, with 8 bases lining up with TRBD2. This CDR3 contains 16 residues. Unmatched junction bases numbered 8, after V lost 4 bases and J lost 2 bases. The germline gives CDR1 MNHEY, CDR2 SMNVEV (reference sequence).

The chain employs TRBV7-7 and TRBJ2-7, with 8 positions matching TRBD2. The V and J ends lost 5 bases and 3 bases, in that order; junction bases with no gene match: 6. Germline CDR1 is SSHAT and CDR2 is FNYEAQ (reference sequence). This CDR3 has 14 amino acids. CDR3 residues: CASSPISGSYEQYF. The CDR3 region has the DNA TGTGCCAGCAGCCCAATAAGCGGGAGCTACGAGCAGTACTTC.

The J gene is TRBJ2-7, the V gene TRBV10-1; 8 positions match TRBD1. Germline V gene sequence: CDR1 WNHNN, CDR2 SYGVQD (reference sequence). CDR3 length equals 13 residues. The ends lost 0 bases at V and 9 bases at J; junction bases unmatched: 4. Written as DNA, the CDR3 is TGCGCCAGCAGTGAGTCCCCCGGGACAGGGCAGTACTTC. This encodes CASSESPGTGQYF.

The gene calls are TRBV5-1 and TRBJ2-5; tentatively, D is TRBD1 (6 bases). The CDR3 spans 15 residues. Germline loops: CDR1 SGHRS, CDR2 YFSETQ. The V end lost 2 bases, the J end lost 3 bases, and 14 bases lay between the germline ends. The CDR3 is CASSFGRGTEETQYF. CDR3 in DNA: TGCGCCAGCAGCTTCGGCAGGGGTACAGAAGAGACCCAGTACTTC.

The rearrangement joins TRBV13 to TRBJ1-5; TRBD1 matches 11 bases. Per germline, CDR1 PRHDT and CDR2 FYEKMQ (reference sequence). The CDR3 covers 14 residues. V shed 3 bases and J 13 bases; nucleotides not matched to a gene: 8. This CDR3 is CASSFGTGGGRQHF. CDR3 nucleotides: TGTGCCAGCAGCTTTGGGACAGGGGGAGGACGTCAGCATTTT.

As for this clone: Relative to the germline gene, one junction end is altered; a read error may explain this. V usage is TRBV7-9 and J usage is TRBJ2-7, with 12 bases matching TRBD2. CDR1 and CDR2 from the germline V gene are SEHNR and FQNEAQ (reference sequence). The length of the CDR3 is 14 residues. The CDR3 loop reads CSSNGLAGSYEQYF. The CDR3 DNA is TGTTCCAGCAACGGACTAGCGGGGTCCTACGAGCAGTACTTC. Looking up the rest from reference TRBV7-9 and TRBJ2-7 gives the full variable domain: DTGVSQNPRHKITKRGQNVTFRCDPISEHNRLYWYRQTLGQGPEFLTYFQNEAQLEKSRLLSDRFSAERPKGSFSTLEIQRTEQGDSAMYLCSSNGLAGSYEQYFGPGTRLTVT.

J is TRBJ2-1 and V is TRBV5-4; 11 bases agree with TRBD2. This CDR3 has 15 residues. The germline V gene has CDR1 SGHNT and CDR2 YYREEE (reference sequence). Trimming at V came to 3 bases and at J to 2 bases, leaving 1 base not matched to a gene. The CDR3 spells CASSSLAGAYNEQFF. In nucleotides, the CDR3 is TGTGCCAGCAGCTCACTAGCGGGGGCCTACAATGAGCAGTTCTTC.

This clone was counted a single time. The rearrangement uses TRBV6-5 and TRBJ2-4; 7 positions match TRBD1. V was pared by 5 bases and J by 9 bases, with 4 bases of the junction left unmatched. Germline loops: CDR1 MNHEY, CDR2 SVGAGI. This CDR3 contains 12 residues. The CDR3 region has the DNA TGTGCCAGCAGTCGAGGGGGCGGCATTCAGTACTTC. The encoded protein is CASSRGGGIQYF.

This clone is a singleton in its sample. V and J are TRBV6-6 and TRBJ1-1; maybe TRBD1 (6 bases). Germline CDR1 reads MNHNY; CDR2 reads SVGAGI (reference sequence). Trimming took 0 bases from V and 4 from J, leaving 9 bases between them. The CDR3 covers 14 residues. CDR3 DNA sequence: TGTGCCAGCAGTTACTCGGGCAGGGGCACTGAAGCTTTCTTT. Protein sequence: CASSYSGRGTEAFF.

This clone was seen only once. The chain combines TRBV4-1 with TRBJ1-5; D might be TRBD1 (5 bases). The CDR3 contains 16 residues. V lost 1 base, J lost 4 bases, and 14 bases lay in between. Germline CDR1 and CDR2: MGHRA and YSYEKL. This CDR3 reads CASSQVLGGWNQPQHF. CDR3 nucleotide sequence: TGCGCCAGCAGCCAAGTCTTGGGGGGGTGGAATCAGCCCCAGCATTTT.

V and J are TRBV7-6 and TRBJ2-1, with 7 bases matching TRBD2. The germline V gene encodes CDR1 SGHVS and CDR2 FNYEAQ. The CDR3 covers 14 residues. V lost 5 bases, J lost 10 bases, and 11 bases stayed unmatched. The CDR3 protein is CASSPGSWGGEQFF. The CDR3 bases are TGTGCCAGCAGCCCCGGATCATGGGGGGGGGAGCAGTTCTTC.

The V call is TRBV7-2, the J call TRBJ2-3; 14 bases agree with TRBD2. The CDR3 extends over 17 amino acids. The V gene's germline CDR1 is SGHTA and CDR2 FQGNSA. Germline trimming cut 5 bases from V and 0 bases from J; bases unmatched to any gene: 4. In DNA form, the CDR3 reads TGTGCCAGCAGCCGGGGACTAGCGGGGGTTAGCACAGATACGCAGTATTTT. This codes for CASSRGLAGVSTDTQYF.

This chain uses TRBV9 with TRBJ1-1, with 10 bases that match TRBD1. CDR3 size: 16 residues. The V gene end was trimmed by 4 bases and the J gene end by 5 bases; junction bases not matched to a gene: 11. Germline loops: CDR1 SGDLS, CDR2 YYNGEE. CDR3 sequence reads: CASSRTDRGRRTEAFF. Written as DNA, the CDR3 is TGTGCCAGCAGCCGCACCGACAGGGGGCGCAGAACTGAAGCTTTCTTT.

This chain links TRBV5-1 with TRBJ2-2, with TRBD2 as a possible D gene (6 bases). The V end was cut by 4 bases, the J end by 7 bases, with 14 bases between. The CDR3 extends over 14 amino acids. Germline V lookup: CDR1 SGHRS, CDR2 YFSETQ. CDR3 nucleotide sequence: TGCGCCAGCAGCCCGGTGGAGGGCGGCGGGGAGCTGTTTTTT. Encoded protein: CASSPVEGGGELFF. Supplemented by reference TRBV5-1 and TRBJ2-2, the full variable domain reads KAGVTQTPRYLIKTRGQQVTLSCSPISGHRSVSWYQQTPGQGLQFLFEYFSETQRNKGNFPGRFSGRQFSNSRSEMNVSTLELGDSALYLCASSPVEGGGELFFGEGSRLTVL.

V and J are TRBV4-1 and TRBJ1-2; the match to TRBD1 covers 9 bases. Per germline, CDR1 MGHRA and CDR2 YSYEKL. The CDR3 consists of 15 residues. The V and J ends lost 1 base and 7 bases, in that order; junction bases with no gene match: 7. CDR3 nucleotide sequence: TGCGCCAGCAGCCAAGCGGACAGGGGCTCGGGTGGCTACACCTTC. Protein product: CASSQADRGSGGYTF.

In DNA, the CDR3 is TGTGCCAGCAGCTTAGGACAGGATGTAAGTGAAAAACTGTTTTTT. Amino acids: CASSLGQDVSEKLFF. The chain couples TRBV5-4 to TRBJ1-4, with 7 bases that match TRBD1. Germline loops: CDR1 SGHNT, CDR2 YYREEE (reference sequence). This CDR3 comprises 15 residues. V dropped 2 bases and J dropped 7; count of bases not matched to a gene: 8.

The V gene is TRBV2, the J gene TRBJ1-5; 9 bases align to TRBD1. J was trimmed by 5 bases and V by 6 bases; bases with no gene match: 2. This CDR3 contains 13 residues. Germline values: CDR1 SNHLY, CDR2 FYNNEI. The CDR3 DNA sequence: TGTGCCAGCAGGGACAGGGGCTATCAGCCCCAGCATTTT. Translating it yields CASRDRGYQPQHF.